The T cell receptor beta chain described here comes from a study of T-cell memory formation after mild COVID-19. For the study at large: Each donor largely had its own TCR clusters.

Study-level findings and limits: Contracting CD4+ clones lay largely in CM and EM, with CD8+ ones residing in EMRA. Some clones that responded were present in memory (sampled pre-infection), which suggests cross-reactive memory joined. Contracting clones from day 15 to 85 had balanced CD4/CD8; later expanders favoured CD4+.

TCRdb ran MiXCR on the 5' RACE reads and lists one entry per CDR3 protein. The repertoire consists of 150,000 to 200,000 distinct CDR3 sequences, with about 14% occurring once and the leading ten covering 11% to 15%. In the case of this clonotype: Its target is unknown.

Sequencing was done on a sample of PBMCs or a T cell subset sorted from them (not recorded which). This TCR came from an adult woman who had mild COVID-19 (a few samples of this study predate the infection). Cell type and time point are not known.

CDR3 coding DNA: TGTGCCAGCAGCTTTTGGACAGGGAACACCGGGGAGCTGTTTTTT. This gives the protein CASSFWTGNTGELFF. The V and J genes are TRBV11-2 and TRBJ2-2, with 7 bases aligning to TRBD1. The V gene end was trimmed by 3 bases and the J gene end by 1 base; junction bases not matched to a gene: 2. The CDR3 has 15 residues. The germline V gene has CDR1 SGHAT and CDR2 FQNNGV.